This TCR beta chain comes out of a study of TIL therapy for anti-PD-1-resistant metastatic lung cancer (dated by TCRdb to about 2021). About the investigation overall: Before any PD-1/PD-L1 blockade was given, tumors were harvested, nivolumab was then administered, and patients who progressed went on to receive lymphodepletion, an infusion of expanded TIL, and IL-2. A median age of roughly 55 years (range about 38-85) and a median tumor PD-L1 proportion score of 5.5% to 7% were recorded among enrolled patients. The cohort was predominantly lung adenocarcinoma, with several EGFR-mutant and two ALK-rearranged tumors, and half of patients were current or former smokers. Across the cohort, whole-exome sequencing showed a median non-synonymous tumor mutation burden of roughly 1.5 mutations per megabase. T cell receptor beta sequencing of tumor and peripheral blood served to follow clonotypes across the tumor, the expanded TIL product, and serial blood samples.

TCR beta CDR3 regions were amplified from genomic DNA by bias-controlled multiplex PCR with the immunoSEQ v3 hsTCRB kit. TCR libraries were sequenced on an Illumina NextSeq 500 to approximately 2 million read pairs for survey level or 5-6 million for deep level. Per the source publication's procedure: The immunoSEQ Analyzer software assigned V, D and J genes, filtered out non-productive sequences, and reported clonality. Repertoires of infused TIL and blood were compared using productive Simpson clonality and the Morisita overlap index of productive TRB rearrangements. Absolute clonotype counts in blood were estimated as lymphocyte count times CD3+ fraction times the clone's productive frequency. The immuneACCESS repertoire file appears here via TCRdb, limited to in-frame rearrangements. These files lack a portion of the clones; in checked studies, under half of the deficit traces to unresolved V genes, and the cause of the others is not known. V, J and clone size were drawn from that table, and D and trimming were deduced from the DNA. This sample is represented by more than 50,000 clones; around nine tenths of them were singletons. Around 2.6% of the sample is taken by the ten largest.

About this clone itself: The clone's antigen remains unknown. No much larger clone exists at a distance of one base, and base qualities are not known.

The junction shows trimming of 3 bases on V and 5 bases on J, and the gene matches do not reach 6 bases of it. The germline V gene supplies CDR1 MDHEN and CDR2 SYDVKM. Its CDR3 holds 14 amino acids, cysteine through phenylalanine. The kept DNA is CDR3 alone, 42 bases in frame from the first base. On the study overall, not on this receptor specifically: Because the cohort was highly selected, with more treatment-naive, never-smoker and oncogene-addicted patients than is typical, generalizability is limited. The baseline peripheral repertoire was partially replaced by infused TIL clonotypes, which then decayed over months, and persistence showed no apparent association with response. The study protocol defined all tumor marker inferences as exploratory.

This specimen's time point label, per the study, means: pre-treatment sample, taken before nivolumab and TIL therapy. Adults with stage 4 NSCLC were enrolled from October 2017 to January 2020 in a dual-center phase I trial. The samples were obtained from a phase I trial that was single-arm and open-label and tested tumor-infiltrating lymphocyte therapy combined with nivolumab in advanced non-small cell lung cancer. Mononuclear cells from blood collected in EDTA tubes were isolated on a Ficoll gradient and snap-frozen as pellets, and DNA was then extracted using a Qiagen mini-prep kit. The TCR was taken from a person aged 25 to 80 with non-small cell lung cancer. The sample consisted of blood, taken at baseline. This chain is built from TRBV28 and TRBJ2-7, and TRBD1 matches 8 of the central bases. CDR3 region: CASSFRGLNHEQYF. The DNA sequence reads TGTGCCAGCAGTTTCAGGGGGCTGAATCACGAGCAGTACTTC.